Listed below are T cell receptor beta chains from one sample, sequenced in a study of blood T cell repertoires in COVID-19. Here immunoSEQ multiplex PCR was the method, and the copy in TCRdb shows in-frame clones only, minus some. The table shows 85,000 to 100,000 clones, with around 88% occurring only once. Sequencing was performed on peripheral blood. The receptor set was obtained from a man in his fifties or sixties with acute or convalescent COVID-19. The CDR3 runs from the conserved cysteine through the conserved F or W. Each record gives: V gene, D gene, J gene, clone size, CDR3 DNA, CDR3 protein. A D gene is named only where the DNA matches it firmly. Where a row states a size, it is once, few, many or the class of an expanded clone; other rows omit it.

>TRBV21-1|.|TRBJ1-5|.
TGTGCCAGCAGCAAAGATGGAGGAAATGACAATCAGCCCCAGCATTTT
CASSKDGGNDNQPQHF
>TRBV2|TRBD1|TRBJ1-2|.
TGTGCCAGCAGTGGGAGACAGGGATTCCATGGCTACACCTTC
CASSGRQGFHGYTF
>TRBV9|TRBD2|TRBJ2-1|.
TGTGCCAGCAGCGTAACCGGGGGGACGAGGAGCTCCTACAATGAGCAGTTCTTC
CASSVTGGTRSSYNEQFF
>TRBV19|TRBD2|TRBJ2-4|.
TGTGCCAGTAGTATAGAAATAGCGGGGGGGCGTAAAAACATTCAGTACTTC
CASSIEIAGGRKNIQYF
>TRBV18|TRBD2|TRBJ2-3|.
TGTGCCAGCTCACATACCCGGACTAGCGGGAGGACAGATACGCAGTATTTT
CASSHTRTSGRTDTQYF
>TRBV3-1/TRBV3-2|.|TRBJ1-1|.
TGTGCCAGCAGCTTCCCAGGGATCGGGACTGAAGCTTTCTTT
CASSFPGIGTEAFF
>TRBV3-1/TRBV3-2|TRBD2|TRBJ2-1|.
TGTGCCAGCAGCCATCAAGCGGGGGGCACCCTTTACAATGAGCAGTTCTTC
CASSHQAGGTLYNEQFF
>TRBV7-3|.|TRBJ1-1|.
TGTGCCAGCAGCTCGTCAGGGTCGACTGAAGCTTTCTTT
CASSSSGSTEAFF
>TRBV19|TRBD1|TRBJ2-1|.
TGTGCCAGCCGGGGACAGGGGTCCCCCTTGGATGAGCAGTTCTTC
CASRGQGSPLDEQFF
>TRBV6-5|.|TRBJ2-5|.
TGTGCCAGCAGTCCCGTCCCGGAGACCCAGTACTTC
CASSPVPETQYF
>TRBV19|TRBD2|TRBJ2-5|.
TGTGCCAGTAGTATTGGGACTAGCGGAGGGGGAATTTGGGAGACCCAGTACTTC
CASSIGTSGGGIWETQYF
>TRBV12-3/TRBV12-4|.|TRBJ2-7|.
TGTGCCAGCAGTCCCACTCTCGGTGAGCAGTACTTC
CASSPTLGEQYF
>TRBV9|.|TRBJ2-2|.
TGTGCCAGCAGCCCCCGGCCCCCGACAGCGACGAACACCGGGGAGCTGTTTTTT
CASSPRPPTATNTGELFF
>TRBV12-3/TRBV12-4|TRBD1|TRBJ2-7|once
TGTGCCAGCAGACGGGACAGAATCTACGAGCAGTACTTC
CASRRDRIYEQYF